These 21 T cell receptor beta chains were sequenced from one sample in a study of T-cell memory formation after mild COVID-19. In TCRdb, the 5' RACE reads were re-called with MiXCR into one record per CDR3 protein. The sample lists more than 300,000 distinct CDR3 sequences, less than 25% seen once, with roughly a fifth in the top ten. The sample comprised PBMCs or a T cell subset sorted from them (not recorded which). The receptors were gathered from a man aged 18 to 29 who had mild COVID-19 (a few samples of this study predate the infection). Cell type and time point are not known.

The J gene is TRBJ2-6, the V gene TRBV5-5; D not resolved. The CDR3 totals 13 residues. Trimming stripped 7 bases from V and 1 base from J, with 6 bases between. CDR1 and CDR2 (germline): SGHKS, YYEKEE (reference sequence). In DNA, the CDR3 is TGTGCCAGCTGTCCATCTGGGGCCAACGTCCTGACTTTC. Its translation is CASCPSGANVLTF.

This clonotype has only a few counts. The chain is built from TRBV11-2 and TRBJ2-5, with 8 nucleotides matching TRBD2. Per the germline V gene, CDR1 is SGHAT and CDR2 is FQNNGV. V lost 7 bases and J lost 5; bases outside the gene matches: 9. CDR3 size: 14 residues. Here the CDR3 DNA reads TGTGCCAGCACGAACGGGGGCGGGAGGGAGACCCAGTACTTC. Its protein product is CASTNGGGRETQYF.

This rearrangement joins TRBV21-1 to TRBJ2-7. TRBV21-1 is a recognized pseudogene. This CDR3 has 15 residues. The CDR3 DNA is TGTGCCAGCAGCACATCCTACCGGAGCTCCTACGAGCAGTACGTC. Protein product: CASSTSYRSSYEQYV.

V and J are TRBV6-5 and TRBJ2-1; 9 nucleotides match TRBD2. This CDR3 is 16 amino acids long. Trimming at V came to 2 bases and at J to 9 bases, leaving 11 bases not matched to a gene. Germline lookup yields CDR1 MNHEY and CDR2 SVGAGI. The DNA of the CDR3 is TGTGCCAGCAGTTACGCCGTCGCGGGGGGGCGTCGTGAGCAGTTCTTC. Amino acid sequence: CASSYAVAGGRREQFF.

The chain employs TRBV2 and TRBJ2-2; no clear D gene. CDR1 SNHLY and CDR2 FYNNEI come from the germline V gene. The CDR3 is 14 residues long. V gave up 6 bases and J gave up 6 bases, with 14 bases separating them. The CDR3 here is CASRTVGVPGELFF. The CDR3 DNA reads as TGTGCCAGCAGAACTGTTGGGGTTCCCGGGGAGCTGTTTTTT.

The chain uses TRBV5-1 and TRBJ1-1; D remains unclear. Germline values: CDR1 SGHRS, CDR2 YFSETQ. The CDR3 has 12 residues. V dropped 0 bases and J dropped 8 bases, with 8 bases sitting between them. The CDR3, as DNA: TGCGCCAGCAGCTTGGGGGCCACAGAAGCTTTCTTT. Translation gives CASSLGATEAFF.

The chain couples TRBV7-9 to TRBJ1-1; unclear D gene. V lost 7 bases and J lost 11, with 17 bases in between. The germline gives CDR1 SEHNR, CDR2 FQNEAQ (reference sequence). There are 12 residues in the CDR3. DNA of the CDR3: TGTGCCAGCACGACTCCCATGCTAAGGGCTTTCTTT. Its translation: CASTTPMLRAFF.

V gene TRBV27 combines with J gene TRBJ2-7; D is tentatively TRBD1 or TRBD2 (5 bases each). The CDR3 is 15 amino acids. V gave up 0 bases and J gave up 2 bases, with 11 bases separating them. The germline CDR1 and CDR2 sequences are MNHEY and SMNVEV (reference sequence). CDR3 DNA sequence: TGTGCCAGCAGTTTATCGGTCGGGACGGCCTACGAGCAGTACGTC. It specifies CASSLSVGTAYEQYV.

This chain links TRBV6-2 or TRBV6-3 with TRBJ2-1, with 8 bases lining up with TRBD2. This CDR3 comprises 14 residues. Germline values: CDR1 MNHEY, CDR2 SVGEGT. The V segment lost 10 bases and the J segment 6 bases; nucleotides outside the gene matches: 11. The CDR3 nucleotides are TGTGCCACCGACCGGGGGGGCGATGTCAATGAGCAGTTCTTC. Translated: CATDRGGDVNEQFF.

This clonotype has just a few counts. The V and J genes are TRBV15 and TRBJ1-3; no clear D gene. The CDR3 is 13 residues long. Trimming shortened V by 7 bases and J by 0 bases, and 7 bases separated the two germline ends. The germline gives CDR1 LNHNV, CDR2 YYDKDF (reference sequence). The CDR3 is CATKISSGNTIYF. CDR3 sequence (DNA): TGTGCCACCAAGATAAGCTCTGGAAACACCATATATTTT.

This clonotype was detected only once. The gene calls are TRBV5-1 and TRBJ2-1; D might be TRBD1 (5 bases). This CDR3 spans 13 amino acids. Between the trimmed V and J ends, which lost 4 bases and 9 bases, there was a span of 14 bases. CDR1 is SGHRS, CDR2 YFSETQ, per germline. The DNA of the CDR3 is TGCGCCAGCAGCCCAGGAAGGGGCGGTGAGCAGTTCTTC. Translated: CASSPGRGGEQFF.

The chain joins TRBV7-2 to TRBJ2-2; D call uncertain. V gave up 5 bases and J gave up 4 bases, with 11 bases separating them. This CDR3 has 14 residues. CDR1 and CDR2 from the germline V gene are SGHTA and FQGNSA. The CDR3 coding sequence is TGTGCCAGCAGCGCGCGTCCCGCCACCGGGGAGCTGTTTTTT. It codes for CASSARPATGELFF.

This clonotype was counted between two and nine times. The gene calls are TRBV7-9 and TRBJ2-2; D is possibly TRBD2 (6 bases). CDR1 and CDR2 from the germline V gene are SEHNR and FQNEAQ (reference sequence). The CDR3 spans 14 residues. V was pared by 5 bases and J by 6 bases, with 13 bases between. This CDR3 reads CASSRPLASGELFF. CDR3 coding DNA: TGTGCCAGCAGCCGCCCTCTAGCGTCCGGGGAGCTGTTTTTT.

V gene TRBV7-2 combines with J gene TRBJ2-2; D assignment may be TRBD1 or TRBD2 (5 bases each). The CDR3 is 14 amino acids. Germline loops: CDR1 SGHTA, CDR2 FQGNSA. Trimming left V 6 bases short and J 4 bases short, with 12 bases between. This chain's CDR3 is CASSPGTPTGELFF. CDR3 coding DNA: TGTGCCAGCAGTCCCGGGACCCCCACCGGGGAGCTGTTTTTT.

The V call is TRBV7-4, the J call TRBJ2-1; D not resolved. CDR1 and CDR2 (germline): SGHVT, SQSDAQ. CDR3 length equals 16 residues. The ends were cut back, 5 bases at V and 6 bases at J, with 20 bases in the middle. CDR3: CASSPPPKMWGNEQFF. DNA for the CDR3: TGTGCCAGCAGCCCCCCCCCAAAAATGTGGGGCAATGAGCAGTTCTTC.

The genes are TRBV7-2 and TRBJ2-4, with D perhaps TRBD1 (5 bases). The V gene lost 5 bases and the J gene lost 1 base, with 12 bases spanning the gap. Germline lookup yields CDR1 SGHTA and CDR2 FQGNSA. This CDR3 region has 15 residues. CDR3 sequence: CASSLRSGAKNIQYF. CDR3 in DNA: TGTGCCAGCAGCCTCAGATCAGGGGCCAAAAACATTCAGTACTTC.

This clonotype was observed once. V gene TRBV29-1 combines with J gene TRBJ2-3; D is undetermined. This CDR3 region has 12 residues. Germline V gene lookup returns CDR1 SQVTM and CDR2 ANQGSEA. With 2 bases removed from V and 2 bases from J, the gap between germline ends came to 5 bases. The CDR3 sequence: CSVESNTDTQYF. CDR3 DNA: TGCAGCGTTGAATCCAACACAGATACGCAGTATTTT.

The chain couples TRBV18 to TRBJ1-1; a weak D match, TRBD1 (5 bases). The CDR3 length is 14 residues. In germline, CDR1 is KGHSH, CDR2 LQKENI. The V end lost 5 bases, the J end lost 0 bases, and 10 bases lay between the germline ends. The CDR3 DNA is TGTGCCAGCTCAAAGACAGACATGAACACTGAAGCTTTCTTT. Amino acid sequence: CASSKTDMNTEAFF.

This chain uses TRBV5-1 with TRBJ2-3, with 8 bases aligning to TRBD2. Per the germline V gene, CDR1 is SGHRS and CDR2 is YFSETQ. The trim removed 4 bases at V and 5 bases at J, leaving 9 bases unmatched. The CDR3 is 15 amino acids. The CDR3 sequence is CASSTPGGDGDTQYF. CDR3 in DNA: TGCGCCAGCAGCACCCCCGGGGGGGATGGAGATACGCAGTATTTT. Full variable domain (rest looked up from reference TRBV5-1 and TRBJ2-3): KAGVTQTPRYLIKTRGQQVTLSCSPISGHRSVSWYQQTPGQGLQFLFEYFSETQRNKGNFPGRFSGRQFSNSRSEMNVSTLELGDSALYLCASSTPGGDGDTQYFGPGTRLTVL.

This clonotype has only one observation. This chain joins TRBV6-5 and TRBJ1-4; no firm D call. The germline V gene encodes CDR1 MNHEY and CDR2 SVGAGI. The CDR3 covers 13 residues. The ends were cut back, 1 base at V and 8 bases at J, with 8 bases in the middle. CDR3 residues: CASSYYVGEKLFF. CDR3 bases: TGTGCCAGCAGTTACTACGTGGGCGAAAAACTGTTTTTT.

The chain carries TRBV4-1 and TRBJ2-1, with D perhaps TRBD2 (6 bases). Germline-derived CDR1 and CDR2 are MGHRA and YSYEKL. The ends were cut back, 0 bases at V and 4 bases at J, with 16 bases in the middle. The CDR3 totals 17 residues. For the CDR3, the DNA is TGCGCCAGCAGCCAAGATCTCGGAGGGGTCCTTTACAATGAGCAGTTCTTC. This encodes CASSQDLGGVLYNEQFF.